Presented here are 18 T cell receptor beta chains from one specimen sequenced in a study of cytomegalovirus exposure and HLA in healthy donors. The study ran its PCR with 60 Vbeta and 13 Jbeta primers. TCRdb's table, derived via immunoSEQ multiplex PCR, lists solely in-frame clones and lacks some. This table holds more than 150,000 clones, more than 65% found once. Sequenced material: PBMCs. The receptors come from a woman in her twenties or thirties in good health and CMV-seropositive.

The chain recombines TRBV5-4 with TRBJ1-2; maybe TRBD1 (6 bases). Trimming stripped 7 bases from V and 4 bases from J, with 17 bases between. The V gene's germline CDR1 is SGHNT and CDR2 YYREEE (reference sequence). The CDR3 is 14 residues long. CDR3 bases: TGTGCCAGCCGGGGCTCGGACAGAGTCTATGGCTACACCTTC. Its translation is CASRGSDRVYGYTF.

CDR3 coding DNA: TGTGCCAGCAGCCCGCGACTAGACGGGGATGAGCAGTTCTTC. As protein: CASSPRLDGDEQFF. V and J are TRBV11-3 and TRBJ2-1; perhaps TRBD2 as D (6 bases). V lost 5 bases to trimming and J lost 8 bases, with 16 bases between them. The CDR3 is 14 amino acids. Germline V gene data show CDR1 as SGHNT and CDR2 as YENEEA.

The V and J genes are TRBV5-1 and TRBJ2-1, with a possible D match to TRBD2 (5 bases). V was clipped by 4 bases and J by 4 bases, with 12 bases between them. CDR1 is SGHRS, CDR2 YFSETQ, per germline. This CDR3 has 14 amino acids. CDR3: CASSGDIAYNEQFF. The CDR3 DNA sequence: TGCGCCAGCAGCGGGGATATAGCGTACAATGAGCAGTTCTTC.

The V call is TRBV7-8, the J call TRBJ1-1; no clear D gene. With 3 bases removed from V and 1 base from J, the gap between germline ends came to 6 bases. CDR1 and CDR2 from the germline V gene are SGHVS and FQNEAQ. CDR3 length equals 13 residues. The CDR3 DNA sequence: TGTGCCAGCAGCTTCCGCAGGAACACTGAAGCTTTCTTT. As protein: CASSFRRNTEAFF.

The CDR3 sequence: CASSPAGGEQYF. CDR3 DNA: TGTGCCAGCTCCCCTGCTGGCGGTGAGCAGTACTTC. V and J are TRBV18 and TRBJ2-7; D is uncertain. The CDR3 is 12 residues long. Germline CDR1 KGHSH, CDR2 LQKENI. Trimming removed 6 bases from V and 7 bases from J, with 13 bases in between. Variable domain in full (rest from reference TRBV18 and TRBJ2-7): NAGVMQNPRHLVRRRGQEARLRCSPMKGHSHVYWYRQLPEEGLKFMVYLQKENIIDESGMPKERFSAEFPKEGPSILRIQQVVRGDSAAYFCASSPAGGEQYFGPGTRLTVT.

The chain couples TRBV5-1 to TRBJ2-7; 9 positions match TRBD2. V shed 0 bases and J 1 base; nucleotides not matched to a gene: 2. Germline CDR1 reads SGHRS; CDR2 reads YFSETQ. The CDR3 consists of 15 residues. The CDR3 here is CASSLGLAGSYEQYF. In DNA form, the CDR3 reads TGCGCCAGCAGCTTGGGTCTAGCGGGATCCTACGAGCAGTACTTC.

The rearrangement uses TRBV7-9 and TRBJ2-2; the D gene is possibly TRBD1 (7 bases). V was clipped by 3 bases and J by 3 bases, with 17 bases between them. The germline V gene has CDR1 SEHNR and CDR2 FQNEAQ (reference sequence). CDR3 length: 17 residues. CDR3 sequence (DNA): TGTGCCAGCAGCTTCCCCAGGGGGGAACGAGACACCGGGGAGCTGTTTTTT. Residues: CASSFPRGERDTGELFF.

This clone was seen more than once but under ten times. The gene calls are TRBV9 and TRBJ1-4; 9 bases map to TRBD1. Trimming cost V 0 bases and J 10 bases; bases outside gene matches: 4. This CDR3 is built from 14 residues. Looked up from germline, CDR1 is SGDLS and CDR2 is YYNGEE. CDR3 DNA: TGTGCCAGCAGCGTAGAACAGGGGGCAGGAAAACTGTTTTTT. It codes for CASSVEQGAGKLFF.

This clone was seen more than once but under ten times. This chain uses TRBV7-9 with TRBJ1-1; no clear D. The CDR3 loop spans 15 amino acids. The V end was cut by 6 bases, the J end by 3 bases, with 17 bases between. CDR1 is SEHNR, CDR2 FQNEAQ, per germline (reference sequence). The CDR3 loop reads CASSSPVEMDTEAFF. CDR3 bases: TGTGCCAGCAGTTCACCCGTAGAAATGGACACTGAAGCTTTCTTT.

This clone was detected a few times. The CDR3 nucleotides read TGTGCCAGCAGCGGCGCAGGGGCCGATTCACCCCTCCACTTT. It codes for CASSGAGADSPLHF. This chain joins TRBV9 and TRBJ1-6, with a weak D call TRBD1 (6 bases). The CDR3 is 14 residues long. Per the germline V gene, CDR1 is SGDLS and CDR2 is YYNGEE. V lost 3 bases, J lost 8 bases, and 12 bases lay in between.

The chain joins TRBV19 to TRBJ2-1; 14 bases align to TRBD2. This CDR3 region has 17 residues. The ends lost 5 bases at V and 1 base at J; junction bases unmatched: 4. CDR1 and CDR2 from the germline V gene are LNHDA and SQIVND (reference sequence). Written as DNA, the CDR3 is TGTGCCAGTAGTGGGGGACTAGCGGGAGTTTCCTACAATGAGCAGTTCTTC. This gives the protein CASSGGLAGVSYNEQFF.

This clone was detected once. This chain joins TRBV12-2 and TRBJ2-7; whether TRBD1, the table's D call, matches the DNA was not checked. TRBV12-2 is a listed pseudogene. The length of the CDR3 is 15 residues. The CDR3 DNA reads as TGTGCAAGTCGCGACGACAGGAAGGTCCGATACGAGCAGTACTTC. Translation: CASRDDRKVRYEQYF.

This chain joins TRBV4-3 and TRBJ2-7; D possibly corresponds to TRBD1 (5 bases). Germline assignment: CDR1 LGHNA and CDR2 YSLEER. The CDR3 is 16 residues long. V was clipped by 4 bases and J by 2 bases, with 18 bases between them. CDR3 coding DNA: TGCGCCAGCAGCCGACACTCAGGGCAGGTACCCTACGAGCAGTACTTC. Its protein is CASSRHSGQVPYEQYF.

The chain recombines TRBV27 with TRBJ1-6; maybe TRBD1 (6 bases). From germline, CDR1 is MNHEY and CDR2 SMNVEV (reference sequence). This CDR3 is built from 14 residues. The V end lost 3 bases, the J end lost 6 bases, and 9 bases lay between the germline ends. The CDR3 nucleotides read TGTGCCAGCAGTTTCGGACAGCCTAATTCACCCCTCCACTTT. Its translation is CASSFGQPNSPLHF.

This chain links TRBV7-9 with TRBJ2-5; D is possibly TRBD2 (5 bases). The J call is uncertain, as TRBJ2-7 better fits the DNA end. The CDR3 runs to 14 residues. Per the germline V gene, CDR1 is SEHNR and CDR2 is FQNEAQ (reference sequence). The CDR3 DNA reads as TGTGCCAGCAGCGTCCCCGGGGACTCCTACGAGCAGTACTTC. Its translation is CASSVPGDSYEQYF.

The chain uses TRBV11-2 and TRBJ1-5; perhaps TRBD1 as D (5 bases). The V end lost 4 bases, the J end lost 5 bases, and 15 bases lay between the germline ends. This CDR3 region has 15 residues. The germline V gene encodes CDR1 SGHAT and CDR2 FQNNGV. The CDR3 here is CASSSPIPGYQPQHF. In DNA form, the CDR3 reads TGTGCCAGCAGCTCCCCCATTCCAGGGTATCAGCCCCAGCATTTT.

This chain uses TRBV5-5 with TRBJ2-1; 8 nucleotides match TRBD2. Germline assignment: CDR1 SGHKS and CDR2 YYEKEE (reference sequence). The CDR3 loop spans 17 amino acids. Unmatched junction bases numbered 14, after V lost 4 bases and J lost 5 bases. DNA of the CDR3: TGTGCCAGCAGCCAACTAGCGGTCACGATGCTGAACAATGAGCAGTTCTTC. As protein: CASSQLAVTMLNNEQFF.

This chain joins TRBV5-4 and TRBJ1-1; 7 bases are a match to TRBD1. This CDR3 spans 14 amino acids. Losses at the gene ends were 4 bases for V and 0 bases for J; bases not matched to a gene: 3. In germline, CDR1 is SGHNT, CDR2 YYREEE (reference sequence). Here the CDR3 reads CASSADRLNTEAFF. The CDR3 nucleotides are TGTGCCAGCAGCGCGGACAGGCTGAACACTGAAGCTTTCTTT.